Listed below are T cell receptor beta chains from one sample, sequenced in a study of shared clonotypes between healthy human individuals. This table comes from immunoSEQ multiplex PCR, and its TCRdb copy is limited to in-frame clones, with some not included. The sample has about 1.1 million clones; 70% to 85% are singletons. The specimen was memory CD4+ T cells from PBMCs. These receptors originate from a man aged 18 to 29 in good health. Some clones in this sample may be carry-over from other donors' samples. CDR3s include the opening cysteine and the closing phenylalanine or tryptophan. Each record gives: D gene, J gene, clone size, V gene, CDR3 protein, CDR3 DNA. A D gene is named only where the DNA matches it firmly. Size is stated for part of the rows, as once, few or many counts, or as a class when the clone is expanded.

TRBD2 | TRBJ2-7 | - | TRBV11-2 | CASSLVGGSLYEQYF | TGTGCCAGCAGCTTAGTAGGCGGGAGTCTTTACGAGCAGTACTTC
- | TRBJ2-3 | - | TRBV7-9 | CASSHLSTTDTQYF | TGTGCCAGCAGCCATCTTAGTACTACAGATACGCAGTATTTT
- | TRBJ1-5 | - | TRBV6-1 | CASSEGKANNQPQHF | TGTGCCAGCAGTGAGGGTAAGGCCAACAATCAGCCCCAGCATTTT
TRBD1 | TRBJ2-7 | - | TRBV9 | CASSVEEGAYYEQYF | TGTGCCAGCAGCGTAGAAGAGGGGGCTTACTACGAGCAGTACTTC
- | TRBJ2-2 | - | TRBV5-1 | CASSLAIGATGELFF | TGCGCCAGCAGCTTGGCCATAGGGGCCACCGGGGAGCTGTTTTTT
TRBD1 | TRBJ1-1 | - | TRBV28 | CASNKISFGTGGNTEAFF | TGTGCCAGCAACAAAATCTCGTTTGGGACAGGGGGCAACACTGAAGCTTTCTTT
- | TRBJ1-2 | many | TRBV5-4 | CASSPGRLSNYGYTF | TGTGCCAGCAGCCCTGGACGGCTATCAAACTATGGCTACACCTTC
- | TRBJ2-3 | - | TRBV4-1 | CASSQESQGFTDTQYF | TGCGCCAGCAGCCAAGAATCCCAGGGATTCACAGATACGCAGTATTTT
- | TRBJ2-3 | - | TRBV18 | CASSPPGRTDTQYF | TGTGCCAGCTCACCACCCGGTAGGACAGATACGCAGTATTTT
TRBD1 | TRBJ1-2 | - | TRBV4-1 | CASSLPSGTANRGYTF | TGCGCCAGCAGCTTACCGTCCGGGACAGCCAACCGAGGCTACACCTTC
- | TRBJ2-5 | - | TRBV9 | CASSAGASSLGETQYF | TGTGCCAGCAGCGCTGGGGCAAGCTCCCTTGGAGAGACCCAGTACTTC
TRBD1 | TRBJ1-6 | - | TRBV4-2 | CASSPGTGENSPLHF | TGTGCCAGCAGCCCCGGGACAGGGGAGAACTCACCCCTCCACTTT
- | TRBJ2-7 | - | TRBV13 | CASSLRRSSYEQYF | TGTGCCAGCAGCTTACGCAGGAGCTCCTACGAGCAGTACTTC
- | TRBJ1-2 | - | TRBV28 | CASSSQGANGYTF | TGTGCCAGCAGTTCGCAGGGAGCTAATGGCTACACCTTC
TRBD1 | TRBJ2-7 | - | TRBV9 | CASSVSGQGYEQYF | TGTGCCAGCAGCGTTTCAGGACAGGGCTACGAGCAGTACTTC
TRBD2 | TRBJ2-7 | - | TRBV5-6 | CASSRLAGGSYEQYF | TGTGCCAGCAGCCGATTAGCGGGAGGATCCTACGAGCAGTACTTC
TRBD2 | TRBJ2-2 | many | TRBV7-8 | CASSPALVGLANTGELFF | TGTGCCAGCAGCCCTGCACTTGTGGGACTAGCGAACACCGGGGAGCTGTTTTTT
- | TRBJ2-2 | once | TRBV29-1 | CSVALAPGTGELFF | TGCAGCGTGGCCCTAGCCCCGGGGACCGGGGAGCTGTTTTTT
TRBD2 | TRBJ2-1 | - | TRBV5-1 | CASSLGLAGVDEEQFF | TGCGCCAGCAGCTTGGGGCTAGCGGGAGTGGACGAGGAGCAGTTCTTC
- | TRBJ1-1 | - | TRBV25-1 | CASGQYAEAFF | TGTGCCTCAGGACAGTATGCTGAAGCTTTCTTT
- | TRBJ2-5 | - | TRBV5-1 | CASRRIPGRQETQYF | TGCGCCAGCAGACGAATTCCGGGGAGACAAGAGACCCAGTACTTC
TRBD1 | TRBJ1-2 | - | TRBV4-2 | CASSPDRAGHYGYTF | TGTGCCAGCAGCCCGGACAGGGCGGGTCACTATGGCTACACCTTC
- | TRBJ2-5 | many | TRBV13 | CASSLSRGAETQYF | TGTGCCAGCAGCCTATCCCGAGGAGCGGAGACCCAGTACTTC
- | TRBJ1-3 | - | TRBV14 | CASSRTSGNTIYF | TGTGCCAGCAGCCGAACCTCTGGAAACACCATATATTTT
TRBD2 | TRBJ2-1 | - | TRBV5-8 | CASSLFIAASGNNEQFF | TGTGCCAGCAGCTTGTTTATTGCGGCTAGCGGGAACAATGAGCAGTTCTTC
- | TRBJ1-1 | - | TRBV6-1 | CASSVTPNTEAFF | TGTGCCAGCAGTGTGACACCGAACACTGAAGCTTTCTTT
- | TRBJ2-3 | - | TRBV25-1 | CASTGGLSTDTQYF | TGTGCCAGCACAGGCGGCCTTAGCACAGATACGCAGTATTTT
- | TRBJ2-6 | - | TRBV28 | CASNGGRFSGANVLTF | TGTGCCAGCAACGGGGGCAGATTTTCTGGGGCCAACGTCCTGACTTTC
TRBD1 | TRBJ1-1 | - | TRBV28 | CASSETGTGYSTEAFF | TGTGCCAGCAGTGAGACCGGGACAGGGTATAGCACTGAAGCTTTCTTT
- | TRBJ1-5 | once | TRBV6-1 | CASSETYHQPQHF | TGTGCCAGCAGTGAAACGTACCATCAGCCCCAGCATTTT